A selection of T cell receptor beta chains follows, all from one sample in a study of T cell responses to AZD1222 COVID-19 vaccine. Measured with immunoSEQ multiplex PCR; TCRdb has only the in-frame clones, and not every one. Of about 97,000 clones listed, about 90% were seen once; the top ten hold 16%. Sequenced material: peripheral blood, taken on day 0 of AZD1222 vaccination. These receptors originate from an adult in good health. The CDR3 runs from the conserved cysteine through the conserved F or W. Each record gives: V gene, D gene, J gene, clone size, CDR3 protein, CDR3 DNA. D genes are given only for firm matches. Where a row states a size, it is once, few, many or the class of an expanded clone; other rows omit it.

V: TRBV5-6; D: NA; J: TRBJ1-6; size: NA; CDR3: CASSLSRSGIRSPLHF; DNA: TGTGCCAGCAGCTTGTCAAGGTCCGGGATTAGGTCACCCCTCCACTTT
V: TRBV2; D: NA; J: TRBJ2-2; size: NA; CDR3: CASSEQGPNTGELFF; DNA: TGTGCCAGCAGTGAACAGGGGCCGAACACCGGGGAGCTGTTTTTT
V: TRBV27; D: NA; J: TRBJ2-7; size: NA; CDR3: CASSLTLGQTEQYF; DNA: TGTGCCAGCAGTTTAACGCTCGGACAGACCGAGCAGTACTTC
V: TRBV27; D: TRBD2; J: TRBJ2-7; size: NA; CDR3: CASSFRGGEQYF; DNA: TGTGCCAGCAGTTTCCGGGGGGGGGAGCAGTACTTC
V: TRBV7-9; D: NA; J: TRBJ2-2; size: NA; CDR3: CASKTQGKNTGELFF; DNA: TGTGCCAGCAAAACACAGGGTAAAAACACCGGGGAGCTGTTTTTT
V: TRBV13; D: NA; J: TRBJ2-7; size: NA; CDR3: CASRIRGARDSSYEQYF; DNA: TGTGCCAGTCGAATCAGGGGGGCCCGGGACAGCTCCTACGAGCAGTACTTC
V: TRBV5-1; D: TRBD1; J: TRBJ2-5; size: NA; CDR3: CASSETGSKETQYF; DNA: TGCGCCAGCAGCGAGACAGGGTCGAAAGAGACCCAGTACTTC
V: TRBV12-5; D: NA; J: TRBJ2-7; size: NA; CDR3: CASGLYEQYF; DNA: TGTGCTAGTGGTTTGTACGAGCAGTACTTC
V: TRBV28; D: TRBD1; J: TRBJ1-5; size: NA; CDR3: CASSSWTGTGNQPQHF; DNA: TGTGCCAGCAGTTCATGGACAGGTACGGGGAATCAGCCCCAGCATTTT
V: TRBV6-5; D: NA; J: TRBJ2-3; size: once; CDR3: CASSYEGTFTDTQYF; DNA: TGTGCCAGCAGTTACGAGGGGACGTTCACAGATACGCAGTATTTT
V: TRBV7-3; D: NA; J: TRBJ1-1; size: few; CDR3: CASSLGWGSEAFF; DNA: TGTGCCAGCAGCCTGGGGTGGGGGTCTGAAGCTTTCTTT
V: TRBV3-1/TRBV3-2; D: NA; J: TRBJ2-7; size: NA; CDR3: CASSQAMGPSYEQYF; DNA: TGTGCCAGCAGCCAAGCAATGGGACCCTCCTACGAGCAGTACTTC
V: TRBV5-1; D: NA; J: TRBJ1-4; size: NA; CDR3: CASSPRSARNEKLFF; DNA: TGCGCCAGCAGCCCGCGATCTGCCCGTAATGAAAAACTGTTTTTT
V: TRBV5-1; D: TRBD2; J: TRBJ2-1; size: NA; CDR3: CASSLAGGPSVNEQFF; DNA: TGCGCCAGCAGCTTAGCGGGAGGGCCGAGTGTCAATGAGCAGTTCTTC
V: TRBV19; D: NA; J: TRBJ1-5; size: NA; CDR3: CASSIRAGGDSNQPQHF; DNA: TGTGCCAGTAGTATACGAGCAGGAGGGGATAGCAATCAGCCCCAGCATTTT
V: TRBV9; D: NA; J: TRBJ2-1; size: NA; CDR3: CASTGGIASEQFF; DNA: TGTGCCAGCACTGGCGGGATCGCGAGTGAGCAGTTCTTC
V: TRBV5-1; D: TRBD1; J: TRBJ2-7; size: NA; CDR3: CASSLGTGVYEQYF; DNA: TGCGCCAGCAGCTTGGGGACAGGGGTCTACGAGCAGTACTTC
V: TRBV5-8; D: TRBD1; J: TRBJ1-2; size: few; CDR3: CASSLSGTGWSGYTF; DNA: TGTGCCAGCAGCTTGAGTGGGACAGGGTGGTCTGGCTACACCTTC
V: TRBV27; D: NA; J: TRBJ1-2; size: NA; CDR3: CASSLHPERPGYTF; DNA: TGTGCCAGCAGTTTACATCCGGAAAGGCCTGGCTACACCTTC
V: TRBV11-2; D: NA; J: TRBJ1-1; size: NA; CDR3: CASRRAQSNTEAFF; DNA: TGTGCCAGCAGACGAGCCCAGTCGAACACTGAAGCTTTCTTT
V: TRBV7-3; D: NA; J: TRBJ1-3; size: NA; CDR3: CASSGTGTSGNTIYF; DNA: TGTGCCAGCAGCGGCACCGGGACCTCTGGAAACACCATATATTTT
V: TRBV19; D: TRBD2; J: TRBJ2-7; size: once; CDR3: CASTPSGRAYEQYF; DNA: TGTGCCAGTACCCCTAGCGGGAGGGCCTACGAGCAGTACTTC
V: TRBV18; D: TRBD2; J: TRBJ2-5; size: few; CDR3: CASSRTGGKETQYF; DNA: TGTGCCAGCTCGCGAACGGGAGGGAAAGAGACCCAGTACTTC
V: TRBV6-5; D: TRBD2; J: TRBJ2-1; size: NA; CDR3: CASSYSVAGGFQFF; DNA: TGTGCCAGCAGTTACTCGGTAGCGGGAGGGTTTCAGTTCTTC
V: TRBV7-9; D: NA; J: TRBJ1-2; size: NA; CDR3: CASSPQGPYGYTF; DNA: TGTGCCAGCAGCCCCCAAGGACCCTATGGCTACACCTTC
V: TRBV19; D: TRBD1; J: TRBJ1-5; size: NA; CDR3: CASSTTGAGQPQHF; DNA: TGTGCCAGTAGTACCACAGGGGCAGGTCAGCCCCAGCATTTT